This T cell receptor (beta chain) was sequenced for a study of OX40 agonist ivuxolimab in advanced cancers. On the study more broadly: Antecedent anti-PD-1, anti-PD-L1 or anti-CTLA-4 therapy was permissible, with about 40% having received some. Study-wide points: The study found among the lowest clonal expansion in partial responders at 0.1-3.0 mg/kg.

The CDR3 is made up of 18 amino acids. The protocol was immunoSEQ multiplex PCR, while the TCRdb copy is restricted to in-frame clones and leaves out a portion. Of more than 65,000 clones listed, around 90% are singletons. In the case of this clone: Its antigen is unknown.

The chain uses TRBV1 and TRBJ2-7; no DNA check was done on the table's D call, TRBD2. TRBV1 is described as a pseudogene. This clonotype was sampled from an adult with an advanced solid tumor such as melanoma, head and neck, liver or kidney cancer. Sample: CD4+ or CD8+ T cells sorted from blood, taken in a trial of the OX40 agonist ivuxolimab. The CDR3 here is CTSSQETTSVRDRYEQYF. The CDR3 nucleotides read TGCACCAGCAGCCAAGAAACCACTAGCGTGCGGGATAGGTACGAGCAGTACTTC.